A single sample gave rise to the 24 T cell receptor beta chains below, sequenced in a study of PD-1 blockade in classical Hodgkin lymphoma. Using immunoSEQ multiplex PCR, the repertoire was profiled, and TCRdb retains in-frame clones only, with some absent. The sample shows some 21,000 clones, approximately 80% of them seen only once. Sample time point: newly diagnosed, previously untreated cHL patient sample. Negative magnetic selection isolated CD4+ T cells from thawed PBMCs. Sequences were obtained from CD4+ T cells from blood. All receptors come from a human donor with classical Hodgkin lymphoma.

A single count supports this clone. This chain links TRBV7-9 with TRBJ2-5; D gene ambiguous. The CDR3 extends over 13 amino acids. CDR1 is SEHNR and CDR2 is FQNEAQ in the germline V gene (reference sequence). V lost 8 bases and J lost 4, with 14 bases in between. This CDR3 is CASSRPGSETQYF. The CDR3 region has the DNA TGTGCCAGCTCCCGGCCCGGGTCAGAGACCCAGTACTTC.

This clone was picked up one time. The gene calls are TRBV5-1 and TRBJ2-3; D not resolved. Trimming shortened V by 1 base and J by 0 bases, and 3 bases separated the two germline ends. Germline CDR1 and CDR2: SGHRS and YFSETQ. This CDR3 contains 13 residues. The CDR3 nucleotides read TGCGCCAGCAGCTTGCGGAGCACAGATACGCAGTATTTT. Its protein is CASSLRSTDTQYF.

The rearrangement joins TRBV2 to TRBJ2-2; D may be TRBD2 (5 bases). The CDR3 runs to 13 residues. Deletions cut 8 bases from V and 7 bases from J, with 14 bases between. CDR1 is SNHLY and CDR2 is FYNNEI in the germline V gene. DNA for the CDR3: TGTGCCAGCGGAAGGACTGCGCGCGGGGAGCTGTTTTTT. It encodes CASGRTARGELFF.

This clone came up once. V and J are TRBV14 and TRBJ1-2; 12 nucleotides match TRBD1. CDR1 and CDR2 from the germline V gene are SGHDN and FVKESK. V dropped 3 bases and J dropped 9; count of bases not matched to a gene: 8. There are 15 residues in the CDR3. CDR3 in DNA: TGTGCCAGCAGCCAGGCCGGGACAGGGGGCGCGAGCTACACCTTC. Translation: CASSQAGTGGASYTF.

V usage is TRBV2 and J usage is TRBJ2-3, with D uncertain. This CDR3 is built from 12 residues. V gave up 7 bases and J gave up 1 base, with 6 bases separating them. Germline V gives CDR1 SNHLY, CDR2 FYNNEI. DNA of the CDR3: TGTGCCAGCAACCAGGGCACAGATACGCAGTATTTT. Its translation: CASNQGTDTQYF.

V is TRBV5-6 and J is TRBJ2-3, with D possibly TRBD2 on 7 matching bases. Germline V lookup: CDR1 SGHDT, CDR2 YYEEEE. V was trimmed by 5 bases and J by 8 bases, leaving 18 bases between them. The CDR3 sequence is 14 residues long. CDR3: CASRPAGAPGTQYF. The DNA of the CDR3 is TGTGCCAGCAGACCGGCGGGGGCACCTGGTACGCAGTATTTT.

The rearrangement uses TRBV7-9 and TRBJ2-3; D is ambiguous. CDR3 length: 15 amino acids. Trimming took 1 base from V and 4 from J, leaving 12 bases between them. CDR1 and CDR2 from the germline V gene are SEHNR and FQNEAQ (reference sequence). The CDR3 coding sequence is TGTGCCAGCAGCTTAGTCCCGGCTGACCCAGATACGCAGTATTTT. Translating gives CASSLVPADPDTQYF. The complete variable domain, with remaining parts taken from reference TRBV7-9 and TRBJ2-3, reads DTGVSQNPRHKITKRGQNVTFRCDPISEHNRLYWYRQTLGQGPEFLTYFQNEAQLEKSRLLSDRFSAERPKGSFSTLEIQRTEQGDSAMYLCASSLVPADPDTQYFGPGTRLTVL.

The V and J genes are TRBV27 and TRBJ2-3; TRBD2 agrees at 8 bases. The J segment lost 6 bases and the V segment lost 7 bases, leaving 18 bases of the junction unmatched. The CDR3 loop spans 17 amino acids. CDR1 and CDR2 (germline): MNHEY, SMNVEV (reference sequence). Written as DNA, the CDR3 is TGTGCCAGCAAACGCGTATCCGGGACTAGATATCCGGATACGCAGTATTTT. Amino acid sequence: CASKRVSGTRYPDTQYF.

This clone has a single count. The chain has TRBV29-1 and TRBJ2-7; TRBD2 matches 7 bases. The germline V gene encodes CDR1 SQVTM and CDR2 ANQGSEA. Germline trimming cut 3 bases from V and 2 bases from J; bases unmatched to any gene: 4. The CDR3 spans 13 residues. The CDR3 is CSVDASGTYEQYF. CDR3 nucleotides: TGCAGCGTTGATGCTAGCGGAACCTACGAGCAGTACTTC.

This chain uses TRBV6-6 with TRBJ1-1; D is unresolved. V was clipped by 7 bases and J by 1 base, with 13 bases between them. Germline CDR1 and CDR2: MNHNY and SVGAGI (reference sequence). This CDR3 contains 14 residues. CDR3 nucleotides: TGTGCCAGCACTTCCACGGGAAGGAACACTGAAGCTTTCTTT. It encodes CASTSTGRNTEAFF.

The chain links TRBV9 to TRBJ2-2, with 10 bases fitting TRBD1. V was pared by 0 bases and J by 6 bases, with 5 bases of the junction left unmatched. The CDR3 is 16 residues long. The germline V gene has CDR1 SGDLS and CDR2 YYNGEE. In DNA form, the CDR3 reads TGTGCCAGCAGCGTAGGTTGGACAGGGGGTTCCGGGGAGCTGTTTTTT. Protein product: CASSVGWTGGSGELFF.

The chain links TRBV10-3 to TRBJ2-2, with 13 bases identical to TRBD2. Losses at the gene ends were 5 bases for V and 0 bases for J; bases not matched to a gene: 6. This CDR3 comprises 18 residues. Germline values: CDR1 ENHRY, CDR2 SYGVKD. The CDR3 region has the DNA TGTGCCATCAGTTTCGCCGGGACTAGCGGGGCGAACACCGGGGAGCTGTTTTTT. Translating gives CAISFAGTSGANTGELFF.

The CDR3 nucleotides read TGTGCCAGCAGTTACTCGGCAGGGACCTCCTACGAGCAGTACTTC. Translating gives CASSYSAGTSYEQYF. V and J are TRBV6-5 and TRBJ2-7; D may match TRBD1 or TRBD2 (5 bases each). Trimming shortened V by 0 bases and J by 0 bases, and 9 bases separated the two germline ends. The CDR3 length is 15 residues. Germline loops: CDR1 MNHEY, CDR2 SVGAGI.

The CDR3: CASSNPAHGVSGNTIYF. The CDR3 DNA sequence: TGCGCCAGCAGCAATCCGGCCCACGGCGTCTCTGGAAACACCATATATTTT. V gene TRBV4-1 combines with J gene TRBJ1-3, with D unresolved. There are 17 residues in the CDR3. V was trimmed by 5 bases and J by 0 bases, leaving 17 bases between them. Germline values: CDR1 MGHRA, CDR2 YSYEKL.

This sequence joins TRBV6-4 and TRBJ1-1; D is unclear. With 6 bases removed from V and 0 bases from J, the gap between germline ends came to 8 bases. The CDR3 covers 13 residues. Germline CDR1 and CDR2: MRHNA and SNTAGT. The CDR3 sequence is CASRRTMNTEAFF. CDR3 bases: TGTGCCAGCAGACGGACCATGAACACTGAAGCTTTCTTT.

The chain employs TRBV6-1 and TRBJ2-1; TRBD2 matches at 8 bases. CDR1 is MNHNS, CDR2 SASEGT, per germline. Losses at the gene ends were 5 bases for V and 2 bases for J; bases not matched to a gene: 5. The CDR3 loop spans 15 amino acids. Written as DNA, the CDR3 is TGTGCCAGCAGTTCGACGGGACTAGCCTACAATGAGCAGTTCTTC. It encodes CASSSTGLAYNEQFF.

The CDR3 here is CASSAGSEFSTDTQYF. In nucleotides, the CDR3 is TGTGCCAGCAGCGCCGGCTCTGAATTTAGCACAGATACGCAGTATTTT. This chain links TRBV9 with TRBJ2-3; no firm D call. From germline, CDR1 is SGDLS and CDR2 YYNGEE. V dropped 3 bases and J dropped 0 bases, with 14 bases sitting between them. This CDR3 region has 16 residues.

The genes are TRBV7-9 and TRBJ1-4; maybe TRBD1 (5 bases). Trimming took 1 base from V and 0 from J, leaving 9 bases between them. Looked up from germline, CDR1 is SEHNR and CDR2 is FQNEAQ (reference sequence). The CDR3 runs 16 residues. In nucleotides, the CDR3 is TGTGCCAGCAGCTTAGAGTTGACAGCAACTAATGAAAAACTGTTTTTT. Translating gives CASSLELTATNEKLFF.

The chain joins TRBV5-8 to TRBJ2-5, with D perhaps matching TRBD2 (5 bases). The CDR3 sequence is 15 residues long. The V end was cut by 0 bases, the J end by 4 bases, with 13 bases between. Germline V CDR1 and CDR2: SGHTS, YDEGEE. The CDR3 DNA sequence: TGTGCCAGCAGCTTGGGAGGGAGTAAGATAGAGACCCAGTACTTC. It codes for CASSLGGSKIETQYF.

This clone was counted a single time. The chain links TRBV15 to TRBJ2-1; a possible D gene is TRBD1 (7 bases). This CDR3 comprises 13 residues. The germline V gene encodes CDR1 LNHNV and CDR2 YYDKDF (reference sequence). Between the trimmed V and J ends, which lost 4 bases and 7 bases, there was a span of 11 bases. This chain's CDR3 is CATSTQGGNEQFF. Written as DNA, the CDR3 is TGTGCCACCAGCACCCAGGGGGGAAATGAGCAGTTCTTC.

This chain uses TRBV29-1 with TRBJ2-5; 9 nucleotides match TRBD1. V was clipped by 5 bases and J by 1 base; unmatched bases: 2. This CDR3 spans 13 amino acids. The germline V gene has CDR1 SQVTM and CDR2 ANQGSEA. As DNA, the CDR3 is TGCAGCGTTACACAGGGGGCCCAAGAGACCCAGTACTTC. Translated, it gives CSVTQGAQETQYF.

The CDR3 DNA sequence: TGTGCCAGCTCCGGTATTTCGGGAGCAGAGACCCAGTACTTC. Its translation: CASSGISGAETQYF. V is TRBV6-6 and J is TRBJ2-5; possibly TRBD2 for D (6 bases). V lost 8 bases and J 4 bases, leaving 17 bases between the germline ends. Germline CDR1 is MNHNY and CDR2 is SVGAGI (reference sequence). The CDR3 covers 14 residues.

The rearrangement joins TRBV7-2 to TRBJ2-7; D unclear. The CDR3 is 14 amino acids. The germline CDR1 and CDR2 sequences are SGHTA and FQGNSA. With 0 bases removed from V and 0 bases from J, the gap between germline ends came to 6 bases. As DNA, the CDR3 is TGTGCCAGCAGCTTAGCGGTAAGCTCCTACGAGCAGTACTTC. Protein product: CASSLAVSSYEQYF.

CDR3 amino acids: CAISEYSSYEQYF. The CDR3 DNA follows: TGTGCCATCAGTGAGTACAGCTCCTACGAGCAGTACTTC. V is TRBV10-3 and J is TRBJ2-7; no clear D gene. Germline values: CDR1 ENHRY, CDR2 SYGVKD. V lost 1 base to trimming and J lost 0 bases, with 4 bases between them. This CDR3 is built from 13 residues.